These 31 T cell receptor beta chains originate from one sample sequenced in a study of blood T cell repertoires in COVID-19. Sequenced by immunoSEQ multiplex PCR; TCRdb stores in-frame clones only, minus some. The profile shows about 90,000 clones, 75% to 85% of them singletons. Material: peripheral blood. The receptors come from a woman of 80 years or more with acute or convalescent COVID-19.

The CDR3 spells CASRPTSGGETQYF. CDR3 sequence (DNA): TGTGCCAGCAGACCCACTAGCGGGGGGGAGACCCAGTACTTC. This sequence joins TRBV7-2 and TRBJ2-5, with 12 nucleotides matching TRBD2. The CDR3 spans 14 residues. The germline V gene has CDR1 SGHTA and CDR2 FQGNSA. Germline trimming cut 6 bases from V and 5 bases from J; bases unmatched to any gene: 4.

J is TRBJ1-4 and V is TRBV10-3; possibly TRBD1 for D (5 bases). Germline-derived CDR1 and CDR2 are ENHRY and SYGVKD. V was clipped by 3 bases and J by 7 bases, with 12 bases between them. The CDR3 has 14 residues. CDR3 sequence: CAISEQEMGEKLFF. For the CDR3, the DNA is TGTGCCATCAGTGAACAGGAGATGGGTGAAAAACTGTTTTTT.

CDR3: CASSTGLAGEAEQYF. CDR3 sequence (DNA): TGTGCCAGCAGCACGGGACTAGCGGGAGAGGCCGAGCAGTACTTC. The chain is built from TRBV7-9 and TRBJ2-7, with 14 bases that match TRBD2. Germline V gives CDR1 SEHNR, CDR2 FQNEAQ (reference sequence). Trimming removed 5 bases from V and 6 bases from J; junction bases left unmatched: 6. There are 15 residues in the CDR3.

The chain combines TRBV2 with TRBJ2-7, with TRBD2 as a possible D gene (7 bases). Trimming pared 7 bases from V and 7 bases from J, leaving 23 bases between. CDR3 length: 15 amino acids. Per germline, CDR1 SNHLY and CDR2 FYNNEI. CDR3 in amino acids: CASTRSSAGRGEQYF. CDR3 nucleotide sequence: TGTGCCAGCACCCGGTCCTCGGCAGGGAGGGGGGAGCAGTACTTC.

A few counts support this clone. This chain connects TRBV5-6 to TRBJ2-7; 8 bases match TRBD2. The trim removed 4 bases at V and 4 bases at J, leaving 10 bases unmatched. CDR3 length: 15 amino acids. The V gene's germline CDR1 is SGHDT and CDR2 YYEEEE. This CDR3 reads CASSGAGDPRYEQYF. CDR3 DNA sequence: TGTGCCAGCAGCGGAGCGGGGGACCCTCGGTACGAGCAGTACTTC.

For this clone: Other DNA sequences in this sample translate to the same CDR3. The rearrangement uses TRBV18 and TRBJ1-1; possible D gene TRBD1, 6 bases. CDR1 and CDR2 (germline): KGHSH, LQKENI. Trimming took 2 bases from V and 8 from J, leaving 9 bases between them. This CDR3 has 12 amino acids. CDR3 amino acids: CASSPRQGEAFF. CDR3 nucleotides: TGTGCCAGCTCACCAAGGCAGGGGGAAGCTTTCTTT.

This sequence joins TRBV3-1 (or the pseudogene TRBV3-2) and TRBJ2-7; D is uncertain. The V gene's germline CDR1 is LGHDT and CDR2 YNNKEL (reference sequence). The V end lost 1 base, the J end lost 0 bases, and 13 bases lay between the germline ends. The CDR3 has 16 amino acids. The CDR3 reads CASSQVASVSSYEQYF. CDR3 nucleotides: TGTGCCAGCAGCCAAGTTGCGAGCGTGAGCTCCTACGAGCAGTACTTC.

The chain links TRBV27 to TRBJ1-5; D call uncertain. The length of the CDR3 is 16 residues. CDR1 is MNHEY and CDR2 is SMNVEV in the germline V gene (reference sequence). V lost 5 bases and J 4 bases, leaving 18 bases between the germline ends. DNA for the CDR3: TGTGCCAGCAGTAGCCTCGCGGGAGCCCTTAATCAGCCCCAGCATTTT. It yields the protein CASSSLAGALNQPQHF.

The chain links TRBV9 to TRBJ1-3, with no clear D. The V gene's germline CDR1 is SGDLS and CDR2 YYNGEE. V was trimmed by 4 bases and J by 0 bases, leaving 11 bases between them. The CDR3 spans 15 residues. The CDR3: CASSPMPVSGNTIYF. The CDR3 DNA is TGTGCCAGCAGCCCCATGCCGGTCTCTGGAAACACCATATATTTT.

V gene TRBV18 combines with J gene TRBJ2-7, with TRBD2 matching 12 bases. The germline V gene has CDR1 KGHSH and CDR2 LQKENI. This CDR3 has 15 residues. V shed 6 bases, J shed 3 bases, and the junction held 6 bases outside the gene matches. In DNA, the CDR3 is TGTGCCAGCTCCCAAACTAGCGGGGGGCTCTACGAGCAGTACTTC. This sequence encodes CASSQTSGGLYEQYF.

J is TRBJ2-7 and V is TRBV7-2; 9 positions agree with TRBD2. Trimming took 1 base from V and 3 from J; bases not matched to a gene: 1. Germline V gene data show CDR1 as SGHTA and CDR2 as FQGNSA. CDR3 length: 14 amino acids. Here the CDR3 DNA reads TGTGCCAGCAGCTTAGTAGCGGGGGACTACGAGCAGTACTTC. Protein sequence: CASSLVAGDYEQYF.

This sequence joins TRBV4-3 and TRBJ1-2, with a tentative D call TRBD1 (5 bases). The germline V and J ends were trimmed by 0 bases and 7 bases, with 9 bases remaining between them. CDR3 length equals 13 residues. Per germline, CDR1 LGHNA and CDR2 YSLEER. CDR3 residues: CASSQDRRAGYTF. The CDR3 DNA reads as TGCGCCAGCAGCCAAGATCGCAGGGCTGGCTACACCTTC.

This rearrangement joins TRBV7-8 to TRBJ2-7, with D perhaps matching TRBD1 (5 bases). CDR1 and CDR2 (germline): SGHVS, FQNEAQ. Between the trimmed V and J ends, which lost 6 bases and 4 bases, there was a span of 7 bases. The CDR3 length is 11 residues. CDR3 loop: CASSDSYEQYF. The DNA of the CDR3 is TGTGCCAGCAGTGACAGTTACGAGCAGTACTTC.

This rearrangement joins TRBV30 to TRBJ2-7; 10 nucleotides line up with TRBD1. The CDR3 is 15 residues long. CDR1 is GTSNPN, CDR2 SVGIG, per germline (reference sequence). V shed 3 bases and J 1 base; nucleotides not matched to a gene: 6. CDR3 DNA sequence: TGTGCCTGGAGCTCGGGACAGGGGATTTCCTACGAGCAGTACTTC. It yields the protein CAWSSGQGISYEQYF. Together with reference TRBV30 and TRBJ2-7, the CDR3 gives the full variable domain: SQTIHQWPATLVQPVGSPLSLECTVEGTSNPNLYWYRQAAGRGLQLLFYSVGIGQISSEVPQNLSASRPQDRQFILSSKKLLLSDSGFYLCAWSSGQGISYEQYFGPGTRLTVT.

The CDR3 DNA reads TGTGCCAGCAGCGCGGTGCCCGCCGGAACAGGGGACTACGAGCAGTACTTC. Its translation is CASSAVPAGTGDYEQYF. This rearrangement joins TRBV9 to TRBJ2-7; TRBD1 matches 7 bases. After removal of 3 bases from V and 3 bases from J, the junction contained 15 bases not matched to a gene. The CDR3 extends over 17 amino acids. The germline gives CDR1 SGDLS, CDR2 YYNGEE. The variable domain in full, with the rest retrieved from reference TRBV9 and TRBJ2-7, is DSGVTQTPKHLITATGQRVTLRCSPRSGDLSVYWYQQSLDQGLQFLIQYYNGEERAKGNILERFSAQQFPDLHSELNLSSLELGDSALYFCASSAVPAGTGDYEQYFGPGTRLTVT.

The chain is built from TRBV19 and TRBJ1-5, with D possibly matching TRBD1 (6 bases). The germline V and J ends were trimmed by 10 bases and 7 bases, with 20 bases remaining between them. The CDR3 consists of 14 residues. The germline V gene encodes CDR1 LNHDA and CDR2 SQIVND (reference sequence). This CDR3 reads CATTSQGPRQPQHF. The CDR3 bases are TGTGCCACCACATCCCAGGGGCCTAGGCAGCCCCAGCATTTT.

The chain employs TRBV9 and TRBJ1-1, with no clear D. From germline, CDR1 is SGDLS and CDR2 YYNGEE. This CDR3 is 14 amino acids long. Trimming pared 0 bases from V and 0 bases from J, leaving 6 bases between. The CDR3 bases are TGTGCCAGCAGCGTAGATTCTATGAACACTGAAGCTTTCTTT. It specifies CASSVDSMNTEAFF.

The chain carries TRBV19 and TRBJ2-6; TRBD1 matches 8 bases. This CDR3 is 20 amino acids long. The ends lost 7 bases at V and 1 base at J; junction bases unmatched: 18. The V gene's germline CDR1 is LNHDA and CDR2 SQIVND (reference sequence). The chain's CDR3 is CASKEAGTRQGFSGANVLTF. DNA for the CDR3: TGTGCCAGTAAAGAGGCGGGGACGCGACAGGGGTTTTCTGGGGCCAACGTCCTGACTTTC.

This clone has more than one count but fewer than ten. The CDR3 DNA sequence: TGTGCCAGCAGCTTGGTACAGGCGACTGAAGCTTTCTTT. It codes for CASSLVQATEAFF. This chain connects TRBV7-8 to TRBJ1-1, with TRBD1 as a possible D gene (5 bases). The germline gives CDR1 SGHVS, CDR2 FQNEAQ. This CDR3 spans 13 amino acids. The V end was cut by 3 bases, the J end by 5 bases, with 10 bases between.

The gene calls are TRBV18 and TRBJ1-1, with a possible D match to TRBD1 (5 bases). Trimming cost V 5 bases and J 5 bases, with 15 bases left between them. This CDR3 has 14 amino acids. Looked up from germline, CDR1 is KGHSH and CDR2 is LQKENI. The DNA for the CDR3 is TGTGCCAGCTCAGACCAACGGGGGGGGACTGAAGCTTTCTTT. Its translation is CASSDQRGGTEAFF.

This clone occurred once. The sample holds other DNA sequences that translate to the same CDR3. The chain links TRBV12-5 to TRBJ2-1, with 12 bases lining up with TRBD2. Germline CDR1 LGHNT, CDR2 FRNRAP. This CDR3 is built from 15 residues. J was trimmed by 6 bases and V by 1 base; bases with no gene match: 1. In nucleotides, the CDR3 is TGTGCTAGTGGTTTGGGACTAGCGGGAGTCAATGAGCAGTTCTTC. It specifies CASGLGLAGVNEQFF.

The rearrangement joins TRBV5-1 to TRBJ2-7; the match to TRBD2 covers 8 bases. Germline V gene sequence: CDR1 SGHRS, CDR2 YFSETQ. Trimming at V came to 0 bases and at J to 6 bases, leaving 8 bases not matched to a gene. There are 15 residues in the CDR3. As DNA, the CDR3 is TGCGCCAGCAGCTTGGGTGGCGGGGGGCCTGTCGAGCAGTACTTC. It codes for CASSLGGGGPVEQYF.

This rearrangement joins TRBV4-3 to TRBJ2-1; tentative D call: TRBD1 (5 bases). The ends were cut back, 0 bases at V and 5 bases at J, with 11 bases in the middle. The CDR3 extends over 15 amino acids. Germline V gene data show CDR1 as LGHNA and CDR2 as YSLEER. The CDR3 protein is CASSQDWGPDNEQFF. CDR3 DNA sequence: TGCGCCAGCAGCCAAGATTGGGGCCCCGACAATGAGCAGTTCTTC.

V is TRBV28 and J is TRBJ2-7, with 9 bases lining up with TRBD1. Germline lookup yields CDR1 MDHEN and CDR2 SYDVKM. The CDR3 length is 14 residues. V shed 7 bases, J shed 5 bases, and the junction held 9 bases outside the gene matches. The CDR3: CASNLRDRVDEQYF. CDR3 in DNA: TGTGCCAGCAACCTCCGGGACAGGGTAGACGAGCAGTACTTC. Variable domain in full (rest from reference TRBV28 and TRBJ2-7): DVKVTQSSRYLVKRTGEKVFLECVQDMDHENMFWYRQDPGLGLRLIYFSYDVKMKEKGDIPEGYSVSREKKERFSLILESASTNQTSMYLCASNLRDRVDEQYFGPGTRLTVT.

The J gene is TRBJ2-5, the V gene TRBV12-5; 7 bases match TRBD2. The germline V gene encodes CDR1 LGHNT and CDR2 FRNRAP. CDR3 length: 17 residues. With 0 bases clipped from V and 4 bases from J, the junction kept 11 bases outside the gene matches. Here the CDR3 DNA reads TGTGCTAGTGGTTTGGTAGTCAGCGGGGCGGGGCGAGAGACCCAGTACTTC. Translated: CASGLVVSGAGRETQYF.

This chain connects TRBV6-2 or TRBV6-3 to TRBJ1-2, with TRBD1 matching 9 bases. This CDR3 comprises 14 residues. CDR1 is MNHEY and CDR2 is SVGEGT in the germline V gene. J lost 6 bases, V lost 0 bases, and 2 bases had no gene match. CDR3 DNA sequence: TGTGCCAGCAGTTACTCGACAGGGGGACATGGCTACACCTTC. It encodes CASSYSTGGHGYTF.

V gene TRBV19 combines with J gene TRBJ2-3; 10 nucleotides align to TRBD2. This CDR3 has 18 amino acids. Germline V gene sequence: CDR1 LNHDA, CDR2 SQIVND (reference sequence). V shed 2 bases, J shed 4 bases, and the junction held 12 bases outside the gene matches. CDR3 bases: TGTGCCAGTAGTATAATTGGCCAGCGGGAGGGCGGGGCAGATACGCAGTATTTT. Its protein is CASSIIGQREGGADTQYF.

The chain's CDR3 is CPTKRLAGGPGETQYF. In DNA, the CDR3 is TGCCCCACAAAACGACTAGCGGGAGGGCCCGGGGAGACCCAGTACTTC. V usage is TRBV5-1 and J usage is TRBJ2-5; 14 bases agree with TRBD2. Germline V lookup: CDR1 SGHRS, CDR2 YFSETQ. The CDR3 covers 16 residues.

This clone was seen more than once but under ten times. The sample carries other DNA sequences with the same CDR3. The CDR3 is CASSLDRQGYGYTF. CDR3 in DNA: TGTGCCAGCAGCTTAGATAGGCAGGGCTATGGCTACACCTTC. The chain recombines TRBV7-2 with TRBJ1-2; possible D gene TRBD1, 5 bases. Germline CDR1 reads SGHTA; CDR2 reads FQGNSA. V gave up 1 base and J gave up 4 bases, with 10 bases separating them. The CDR3 covers 14 residues. The variable domain in full, with the rest retrieved from reference TRBV7-2 and TRBJ1-2, is GAGVSQSPSNKVTEKGKDVELRCDPISGHTALYWYRQSLGQGLEFLIYFQGNSAPDKSGLPSDRFSAERTGGSVSTLTIQRTQQEDSAVYLCASSLDRQGYGYTFGSGTRLTVV.

This chain links TRBV5-6 with TRBJ2-1; the match to TRBD2 covers 7 bases. Trimming took 2 bases from V and 0 from J; bases not matched to a gene: 5. CDR3 length equals 16 residues. The germline gives CDR1 SGHDT, CDR2 YYEEEE. CDR3 region: CASSFSGPSSYNEQFF. The CDR3 nucleotides are TGTGCCAGCAGCTTTAGCGGGCCCAGCTCCTACAATGAGCAGTTCTTC.

This chain links TRBV6-2 or TRBV6-3 with TRBJ1-1, with TRBD1 as a possible D gene (5 bases). The CDR3 contains 13 residues. V gave up 5 bases and J gave up 2 bases, with 9 bases separating them. Germline loops: CDR1 MNHEY, CDR2 SVGEGT. CDR3 protein: CASSPTVNTEAFF. In DNA, the CDR3 is TGTGCCAGCAGTCCGACAGTTAACACTGAAGCTTTCTTT.